Listed here are 5 T cell receptor beta chains from one sample, sequenced in a study of somatic mutations in cytotoxic T cells in rheumatoid arthritis. Clones were read by immunoSEQ multiplex PCR, and TCRdb kept only the in-frame ones, dropping some. Counted here are about 14,000 clones, around 80% occurring once; the ten biggest clones make up just under 30%. The sequencing input was CD8+ T cells sorted from blood. These receptors were taken from an adult with rheumatoid arthritis.

This clone appeared a few times. The rearrangement joins TRBV7-9 to TRBJ2-7; the D gene is possibly TRBD2 (5 bases). Germline values: CDR1 SEHNR, CDR2 FQNEAQ (reference sequence). The ends were cut back, 5 bases at V and 2 bases at J, with 7 bases in the middle. The CDR3 is made up of 12 amino acids. CDR3 loop: CASSAGTYEQYF. CDR3 DNA: TGTGCCAGCAGCGCCGGGACCTACGAGCAGTACTTC.

The chain links TRBV30 to TRBJ1-6; TRBD1 is a possible D gene (6 bases). The CDR3 loop spans 13 amino acids. Germline CDR1 reads GTSNPN; CDR2 reads SVGIG (reference sequence). Trimming took 5 bases from V and 11 from J, leaving 16 bases between them. The CDR3: CAWDHTGIPPLHF. The CDR3, as DNA: TGTGCCTGGGATCATACAGGGATCCCACCCCTCCACTTT.

V and J are TRBV4-3 and TRBJ1-2, with D possibly TRBD1 on 5 matching bases. The CDR3 runs 15 residues. CDR1 LGHNA and CDR2 YSLEER come from the germline V gene. V gave up 1 base and J gave up 4 bases, with 13 bases separating them. The CDR3 DNA reads as TGCGCCAGCAGCCAAGTAACGCAGGGACTCTATGGCTACACCTTC. It encodes CASSQVTQGLYGYTF.

The chain combines TRBV27 with TRBJ1-6, with D perhaps matching TRBD1 (5 bases). This CDR3 contains 16 residues. Germline-derived CDR1 and CDR2 are MNHEY and SMNVEV (reference sequence). The V end lost 5 bases, the J end lost 4 bases, and 15 bases lay between the germline ends. The CDR3 DNA reads TGTGCCAGCAGTATCACAGGCTCAGTTTATAATTCACCCCTCCACTTT. Its translation: CASSITGSVYNSPLHF.

This sequence joins TRBV29-1 and TRBJ1-1; TRBD1 might be the D (5 bases). Deletions cut 7 bases from V and 3 bases from J, with 9 bases between. The CDR3 spans 11 residues. CDR1 is SQVTM and CDR2 is ANQGSEA in the germline V gene. The CDR3 nucleotides are TGCAGCGGGGAAGGGGACACTGAAGCTTTCTTT. Translation gives CSGEGDTEAFF. Variable domain in full (rest from reference TRBV29-1 and TRBJ1-1): SAVISQKPSRDICQRGTSLTIQCQVDSQVTMMFWYRQQPGQSLTLIATANQGSEATYESGFVIDKFPISRPNLTFSTLTVSNMSPEDSSIYLCSGEGDTEAFFGQGTRLTVV.